Sequencing of this TCR beta chain was carried out in a study of response to subunit inactivated influenza vaccine. Study results and limitations: Each seasonal influenza vaccination recruits few new T cells, the authors suggested.

TCRdb reprocessed the RT-PCR reads with MiXCR, giving one entry per CDR3 protein. This sample carries roughly 500,000 distinct CDR3 sequences, approximately 16% of them seen once, and the ten largest clones take 2.5% to 3.5%. Germline assignment: CDR1 LGHDT and CDR2 YNNKEL (reference sequence). With 3 bases clipped from V and 4 bases from J, the junction kept 6 bases outside the gene matches. The CDR3 runs to 16 residues. This clonotype has at least ten counts. The antigen remains undetermined. This clonotype was obtained from a man aged 50 to 75 who received an inactivated influenza vaccine. Sample: CD4+ T cells sorted from PBMCs, taken roughly 24 months after vaccination. The chain links TRBV3-1 to TRBJ2-3; 11 nucleotides agree with TRBD2. The CDR3 DNA is TGTGCCAGCAGCCATAGCGGGAGGGTGCGTTCAGATACGCAGTATTTT. Amino acids: CASSHSGRVRSDTQYF.